These 27 T cell receptor beta chains came from one sample sequenced in a study of cytomegalovirus exposure and HLA in healthy donors. 60 Vbeta and 13 Jbeta primers were used in PCR. Libraries were prepared by immunoSEQ multiplex PCR; TCRdb keeps only in-frame clonotypes and omits some of them. The sample gives 150,000 to 200,000 clones, 70% to 80% of which show up once; 0.65% to 0.75% is in the top ten. The sample taken for sequencing was PBMCs. The receptors come from a woman between 35 and 50 years old in good health and CMV-seronegative.

The genes are TRBV5-1 and TRBJ2-5; D gene unclear. The J call is in doubt because the DNA end fits TRBJ2-7 better. The CDR3 spans 14 residues. Germline-derived CDR1 and CDR2 are SGHRS and YFSETQ. This chain's CDR3 is CASSLGRGSYEQYF. DNA of the CDR3: TGCGCCAGCAGCTTGGGACGCGGATCCTACGAGCAGTACTTC.

The J gene is TRBJ2-1, the V gene TRBV7-2, with TRBD2 matching over 8 bases. This CDR3 region has 15 residues. Germline CDR1 SGHTA, CDR2 FQGNSA. J gave up 5 bases and V 5 bases, and 8 bases lay outside the gene matches. The CDR3 DNA reads TGTGCCAGCAGCGAGGCGCGACTAGCGAACAATGAGCAGTTCTTC. Translated, it gives CASSEARLANNEQFF.

V usage is TRBV27 and J usage is TRBJ2-7; D may be TRBD2 (6 bases). The ends were cut back, 4 bases at V and 2 bases at J, with 12 bases in the middle. The CDR3 has 14 amino acids. Germline V lookup: CDR1 MNHEY, CDR2 SMNVEV (reference sequence). The CDR3 DNA reads as TGTGCCAGCAGTTGGTCTTCGGGGGCCTACGAGCAGTACTTC. Residues: CASSWSSGAYEQYF.

The V gene is TRBV11-2, the J gene TRBJ2-7, with D possibly being TRBD2 (6 bases). V was pared by 1 base and J by 6 bases, with 13 bases between. Germline V gives CDR1 SGHAT, CDR2 FQNNGV. This CDR3 region has 14 residues. The CDR3 region has the DNA TGTGCCAGCAGCTTAGCTTATCCGGGGGTCGAGCAGTACTTC. Translation gives CASSLAYPGVEQYF.

The CDR3 region has the DNA TGTGCCAGCAGCTTCGGGACTAGCGGGGAGTCTCTTAAACTCTCTGGGGCCAACGTCCTGACTTTC. It is translated as CASSFGTSGESLKLSGANVLTF. The chain employs TRBV12-1 and TRBJ2-6; TRBD2 reflects the table's D call only, with no check against the DNA. TRBV12-1 is a pseudogene. The CDR3 spans 22 residues.

This clone was recorded only once. The gene calls are TRBV7-3 and TRBJ1-6; D not resolved. CDR1 is SGHTA, CDR2 FQGTGA, per germline. The CDR3 loop spans 15 amino acids. The V end lost 0 bases, the J end lost 10 bases, and 13 bases lay between the germline ends. The CDR3 loop is CASSLTPASRSPLHF. As DNA, the CDR3 is TGTGCCAGCAGCTTAACACCGGCTAGTCGATCACCCCTCCACTTT.

This chain connects TRBV6-4 to TRBJ2-3, with 8 bases lining up with TRBD1. Germline CDR1 reads MRHNA; CDR2 reads SNTAGT. V was pared by 4 bases and J by 4 bases, with 4 bases of the junction left unmatched. The CDR3 runs 14 residues. CDR3 amino acids: CASSGGQGADTQYF. Here the CDR3 DNA reads TGTGCCAGCAGTGGCGGACAGGGAGCAGATACGCAGTATTTT.

The gene calls are TRBV2 and TRBJ1-5, with D perhaps matching TRBD1 (5 bases). Germline-derived CDR1 and CDR2 are SNHLY and FYNNEI. V was clipped by 6 bases and J by 0 bases, with 15 bases between them. The CDR3 totals 16 residues. CDR3 loop: CASRNRPLYSNQPQHF. The CDR3, as DNA: TGTGCCAGCAGAAACAGGCCCCTCTATAGCAATCAGCCCCAGCATTTT.

The CDR3 spells CASSERQGLLGNTIYF. As DNA, the CDR3 is TGTGCCAGCAGTGAGAGACAGGGTCTATTGGGAAACACCATATATTTT. The V call is TRBV6-1, the J call TRBJ1-3, with 7 bases lining up with TRBD1. V lost 3 bases, J lost 4 bases, and 9 bases stayed unmatched. This CDR3 is built from 16 residues. Germline V gene sequence: CDR1 MNHNS, CDR2 SASEGT.

The chain joins TRBV7-2 to TRBJ2-2; maybe TRBD1 (5 bases). V lost 3 bases, J lost 4 bases, and 12 bases lay in between. CDR1 and CDR2 (germline): SGHTA, FQGNSA. This CDR3 has 15 amino acids. CDR3 in amino acids: CASSFVQGSTGELFF. The CDR3 DNA reads TGTGCCAGCAGCTTCGTTCAGGGAAGCACCGGGGAGCTGTTTTTT.

J is TRBJ1-2 and V is TRBV6-1, with 7 bases lining up with TRBD1. There are 15 residues in the CDR3. V shed 4 bases, J shed 1 base, and the junction held 6 bases outside the gene matches. Germline V lookup: CDR1 MNHNS, CDR2 SASEGT. The chain's CDR3 is CASSASGQFNYGYTF. In DNA form, the CDR3 reads TGTGCCAGCAGTGCCTCGGGACAGTTTAACTATGGCTACACCTTC.

This clone was counted once. The genes are TRBV10-2 and TRBJ2-1; 9 bases fit TRBD1. CDR3 length: 15 amino acids. Trimming at V came to 6 bases and at J to 2 bases, leaving 5 bases not matched to a gene. Germline loops: CDR1 WSHSY, CDR2 SAAADI. CDR3 sequence reads: CASSPGQGTYNEQFF. The CDR3 nucleotides are TGCGCCAGCAGCCCCGGACAGGGGACCTACAATGAGCAGTTCTTC.

The chain employs TRBV5-1 and TRBJ1-2; TRBD1 might be the D (5 bases). CDR1 and CDR2 (germline): SGHRS, YFSETQ. The germline V and J ends were trimmed by 5 bases and 2 bases, with 10 bases remaining between them. The CDR3 runs to 13 residues. CDR3 amino acids: CASSSTVNYGYTF. The CDR3 DNA sequence: TGCGCCAGCAGTTCGACAGTGAACTATGGCTACACCTTC.

The CDR3 here is CASAEQRPQETQYF. CDR3 DNA: TGTGCTAGTGCCGAACAGAGACCTCAAGAGACCCAGTACTTC. The chain recombines TRBV12-5 with TRBJ2-5; the D is unclear. V was trimmed by 7 bases and J by 2 bases, leaving 14 bases between them. The CDR3 is made up of 14 amino acids. Germline V lookup: CDR1 LGHNT, CDR2 FRNRAP. Combining the CDR3 with reference TRBV12-5 and TRBJ2-5 gives the whole variable domain DARVTQTPRHKVTEMGQEVTMRCQPILGHNTVFWYRQTMMQGLELLAYFRNRAPLDDSGMPKDRFSAEMPDATLATLKIQPSEPRDSAVYFCASAEQRPQETQYFGPGTRLLVL.

V is TRBV27 and J is TRBJ2-3; TRBD2 matches at 7 bases. This CDR3 contains 15 residues. Trimming took 3 bases from V and 6 from J; bases not matched to a gene: 9. The germline V gene has CDR1 MNHEY and CDR2 SMNVEV (reference sequence). The DNA for the CDR3 is TGTGCCAGCAGTTTTAGAGGCGGGAGAGCCGATACGCAGTATTTT. Translation gives CASSFRGGRADTQYF.

For this clone: The conserved phenylalanine or tryptophan is not found at the CDR3 terminus, so this likely reflects a read error. The V gene is TRBV19, the J gene TRBJ1-2, with D unclear. The CDR3 contains 12 residues. Germline V gives CDR1 LNHDA, CDR2 SQIVND (reference sequence). The ends were cut back, 8 bases at V and 4 bases at J, with 11 bases in the middle. DNA of the CDR3: TGTGCCAGTCGGCAGGCCGTCTATGGCTACACCCTC. Its translation: CASRQAVYGYTL.

CDR3 nucleotides: TGTGCCAGCAGCCCTACCAACAGGAACTACGAGCAGTACTTC. It yields the protein CASSPTNRNYEQYF. J is TRBJ2-7 and V is TRBV5-4; D possibly corresponds to TRBD1 (5 bases). The CDR3 is 14 amino acids. CDR1 SGHNT and CDR2 YYREEE come from the germline V gene (reference sequence). V lost 4 bases and J 3 bases, leaving 14 bases between the germline ends.

The gene calls are TRBV29-1 and TRBJ2-5; TRBD1 aligns across 8 bases. CDR1 and CDR2 from the germline V gene are SQVTM and ANQGSEA. V lost 6 bases to trimming and J lost 2 bases; unmatched junction nucleotides: 5. The CDR3 contains 13 residues. The CDR3 loop reads CSVGDRLQETQYF. The CDR3, as DNA: TGCAGCGTGGGGGACAGGCTTCAAGAGACCCAGTACTTC.

The chain recombines TRBV5-1 with TRBJ2-7, with D maybe TRBD1 (5 bases). The CDR3 is 14 amino acids. Germline-derived CDR1 and CDR2 are SGHRS and YFSETQ. V lost 4 bases to trimming and J lost 6 bases, with 17 bases between them. As DNA, the CDR3 is TGCGCCAGCAGCCTAGACAGCGTCGGGCGCGAGCAGTACTTC. Translation gives CASSLDSVGREQYF. Combining the CDR3 with reference TRBV5-1 and TRBJ2-7 gives the whole variable domain KAGVTQTPRYLIKTRGQQVTLSCSPISGHRSVSWYQQTPGQGLQFLFEYFSETQRNKGNFPGRFSGRQFSNSRSEMNVSTLELGDSALYLCASSLDSVGREQYFGPGTRLTVT.

This clone was detected once. The V and J genes are TRBV5-4 and TRBJ2-5; D not certain. CDR3 length: 13 amino acids. V lost 0 bases and J lost 2, with 5 bases in between. From germline, CDR1 is SGHNT and CDR2 YYREEE (reference sequence). DNA of the CDR3: TGTGCCAGCAGCTTGGGGCAGCAAGAGACCCAGTACTTC. This encodes CASSLGQQETQYF.

This chain joins TRBV7-9 and TRBJ2-5; TRBD2 aligns across 9 bases. The CDR3 length is 16 residues. Germline CDR1 and CDR2: SEHNR and FQNEAQ (reference sequence). V was pared by 2 bases and J by 3 bases, with 7 bases of the junction left unmatched. This CDR3 reads CASSLRLLAGKETQYF. The CDR3 DNA sequence: TGTGCCAGCAGCTTACGTCTCCTAGCGGGGAAAGAGACCCAGTACTTC.

This chain joins TRBV6-5 and TRBJ2-5; 7 nucleotides align to TRBD1. The CDR3 runs 14 residues. Trimming cost V 2 bases and J 5 bases; bases outside gene matches: 5. Germline CDR1 MNHEY, CDR2 SVGAGI. CDR3 bases: TGTGCCAGCAGTTACAGGGGGCGCCTGGAGACCCAGTACTTC. The encoded protein is CASSYRGRLETQYF.

This clone has a handful of counts. The gene calls are TRBV5-4 and TRBJ1-1, with D tentatively TRBD1 (5 bases). V was cut by 2 bases and J by 3 bases, with 11 bases left in between. The germline CDR1 and CDR2 sequences are SGHNT and YYREEE (reference sequence). The CDR3 spans 14 residues. CDR3 DNA: TGTGCCAGCAGCTTAGGGGCGGGGGACACTGAAGCTTTCTTT. Translated: CASSLGAGDTEAFF.

The chain is built from TRBV11-1 and TRBJ2-5, with 11 nucleotides matching TRBD2. This CDR3 comprises 17 residues. Germline loops: CDR1 SGHAT, CDR2 FQDESV (reference sequence). Trimming cost V 4 bases and J 1 base; bases outside gene matches: 8. Here the CDR3 DNA reads TGTGCCAGCAGCTCCCTGCGACTAGCGGGGTCCCAAGAGACCCAGTACTTC. It specifies CASSSLRLAGSQETQYF.

V gene TRBV2 combines with J gene TRBJ2-5; 7 bases match TRBD2. The end of the DNA aligns better with TRBJ2-7, so the J call may be wrong. CDR3 size: 14 residues. Germline V gene lookup returns CDR1 SNHLY and CDR2 FYNNEI. CDR3 DNA: TGTGCCAGCAGTGATCCCGGGAGGAACCGCGAGCAGTACTTC. The encoded protein is CASSDPGRNREQYF.

The rearrangement uses TRBV29-1 and TRBJ1-2; 7 nucleotides match TRBD1. The ends lost 5 bases at V and 4 bases at J; junction bases unmatched: 7. The CDR3 has 13 residues. Germline CDR1 is SQVTM and CDR2 is ANQGSEA. This chain's CDR3 is CSVLEAGGYGYTF. CDR3 in DNA: TGCAGCGTTTTGGAGGCAGGGGGCTATGGCTACACCTTC. The variable domain in full, with the rest retrieved from reference TRBV29-1 and TRBJ1-2, is SAVISQKPSRDICQRGTSLTIQCQVDSQVTMMFWYRQQPGQSLTLIATANQGSEATYESGFVIDKFPISRPNLTFSTLTVSNMSPEDSSIYLCSVLEAGGYGYTFGSGTRLTVV.

This rearrangement joins TRBV4-2 to TRBJ1-1; 7 bases align to TRBD1. The CDR3 length is 15 residues. V shed 5 bases, J shed 4 bases, and the junction held 10 bases outside the gene matches. Germline V gene lookup returns CDR1 LGHNA and CDR2 YNFKEQ. This CDR3 reads CASSGTVPRGTEAFF. The CDR3, as DNA: TGTGCCAGCAGCGGGACAGTCCCCCGGGGCACTGAAGCTTTCTTT.